This T cell receptor beta chain came from a study of shared T cell receptors in the human thymus. Assay used: immunoSEQ multiplex PCR; TCRdb lists only in-frame clones, some missing. The table lists about 660,000 clones, around 89% of them singletons. Trimming removed 0 bases from V and 3 bases from J; junction bases left unmatched: 7. CDR1 and CDR2 from the germline V gene are LGHNA and YSLEER. This CDR3 contains 17 residues. These data were likewise used in another study, on human thymus T cells. That source reports: Highly overlapping thymic repertoires among unrelated individuals were reported in related research.

V gene TRBV4-3 combines with J gene TRBJ2-2; 7 bases are a match to TRBD2. Material: thymocytes. The TCR sequence derives from a boy under three years old with a congenital heart defect. CDR3 region: CASSQDAAGEYTGELFF. For the CDR3, the DNA is TGCGCCAGCAGCCAAGATGCGGCGGGAGAGTACACCGGGGAGCTGTTTTTT.